This TCR beta chain stems from a study of early T cells in non-severe SARS-CoV-2 infection. Study conclusions and caveats: Clonotype matching in VDJdb favored anti-spike CD8 responses and did not capture private and CD4 specificities.

Germline assignment: CDR1 SGHRS and CDR2 YFSETQ. V lost 2 bases, J lost 2 bases, and 8 bases lay in between. The CDR3 spans 13 residues. Note on this clonotype: As yet, its antigen is unknown.

TCRdb itself ran the 5' RACE reads through MiXCR, one entry per CDR3 protein. The data show 87,000 or so distinct CDR3 sequences, 14% seen once. The sequence was obtained from an adult who was a healthcare worker with PCR-confirmed SARS-CoV-2 infection or an uninfected control (not recorded which). The sample comprised whole blood. The V gene is TRBV5-1, the J gene TRBJ2-7, with D unclear. CDR3 protein: CASSFTYTYEQYF. CDR3 DNA sequence: TGCGCCAGCAGCTTTACTTACACCTACGAGCAGTACTTC.